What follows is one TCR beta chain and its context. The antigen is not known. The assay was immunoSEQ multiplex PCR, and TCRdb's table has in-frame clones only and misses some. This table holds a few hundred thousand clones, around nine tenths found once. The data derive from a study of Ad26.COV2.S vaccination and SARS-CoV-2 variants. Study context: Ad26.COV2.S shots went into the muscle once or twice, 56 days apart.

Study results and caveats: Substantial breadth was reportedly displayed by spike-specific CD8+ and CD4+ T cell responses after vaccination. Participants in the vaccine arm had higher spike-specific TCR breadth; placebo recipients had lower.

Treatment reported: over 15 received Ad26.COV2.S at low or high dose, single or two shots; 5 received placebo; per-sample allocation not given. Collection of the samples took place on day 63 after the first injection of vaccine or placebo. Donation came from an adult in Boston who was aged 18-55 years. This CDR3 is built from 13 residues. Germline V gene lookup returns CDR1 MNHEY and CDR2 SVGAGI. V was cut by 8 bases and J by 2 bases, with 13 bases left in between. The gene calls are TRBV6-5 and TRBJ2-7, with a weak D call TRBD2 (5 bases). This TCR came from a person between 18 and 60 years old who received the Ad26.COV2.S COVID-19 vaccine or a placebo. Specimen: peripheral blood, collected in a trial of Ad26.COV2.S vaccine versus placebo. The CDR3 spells CASRTRVTYEQYF. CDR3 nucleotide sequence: TGTGCCAGCCGCACGAGGGTTACCTACGAGCAGTACTTC.